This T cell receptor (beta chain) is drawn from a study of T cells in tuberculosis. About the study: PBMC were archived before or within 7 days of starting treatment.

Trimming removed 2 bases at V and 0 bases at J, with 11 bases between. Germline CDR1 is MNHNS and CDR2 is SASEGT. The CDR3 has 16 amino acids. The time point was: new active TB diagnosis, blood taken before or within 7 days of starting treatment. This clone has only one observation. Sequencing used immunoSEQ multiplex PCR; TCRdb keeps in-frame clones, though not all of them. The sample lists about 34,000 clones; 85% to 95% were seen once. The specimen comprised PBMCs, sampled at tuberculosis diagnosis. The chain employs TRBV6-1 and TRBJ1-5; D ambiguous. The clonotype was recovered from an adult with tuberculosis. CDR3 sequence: CASSEWFGSSNQPQHF. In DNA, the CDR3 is TGTGCCAGCAGTGAATGGTTTGGTAGTAGCAATCAGCCCCAGCATTTT.